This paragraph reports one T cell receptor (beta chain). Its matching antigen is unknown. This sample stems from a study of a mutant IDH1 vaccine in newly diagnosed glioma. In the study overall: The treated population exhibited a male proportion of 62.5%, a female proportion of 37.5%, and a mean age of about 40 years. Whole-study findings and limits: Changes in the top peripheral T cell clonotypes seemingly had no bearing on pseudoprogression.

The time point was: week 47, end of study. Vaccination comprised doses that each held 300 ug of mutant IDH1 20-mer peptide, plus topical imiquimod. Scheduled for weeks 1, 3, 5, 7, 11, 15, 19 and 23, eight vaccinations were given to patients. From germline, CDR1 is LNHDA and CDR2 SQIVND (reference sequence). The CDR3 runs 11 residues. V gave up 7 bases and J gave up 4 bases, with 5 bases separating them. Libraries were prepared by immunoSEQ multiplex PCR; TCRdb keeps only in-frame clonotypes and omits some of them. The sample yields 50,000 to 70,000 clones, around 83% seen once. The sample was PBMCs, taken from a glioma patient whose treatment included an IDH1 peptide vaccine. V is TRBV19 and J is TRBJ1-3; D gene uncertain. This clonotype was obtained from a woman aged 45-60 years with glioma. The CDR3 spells CASTIGNTIYF. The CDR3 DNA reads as TGTGCCAGTACTATCGGAAACACCATATATTTT.